The rows below give T cell receptor beta chains drawn from one sample of a study of T-cell reconstitution after alpha-beta-depleted transplantation in children. TCRdb reanalysed the PCR reads using MiXCR and keeps one entry per CDR3 protein. This sample has around 960,000 distinct CDR3 sequences, with about 29% found just once. Sequencing used PBMCs, mostly from graft donor cells, obtained 360 days after TCRalphabeta/CD19-depleted stem cell transplant. These receptors all come from a boy in the first two years of life who had a stem cell transplant for SCID, so the T cells may come from the graft donor. The CDR3 runs from the conserved cysteine through the conserved F or W. Rows give clone size only sometimes, using once, few, many, or a class for an expanded clone.

V gene: TRBV4-2; clone size: few; CDR3 protein: CASSYPPGGGPSEQFF
V gene: TRBV12-3/TRBV12-4; clone size: -; CDR3 protein: CASSLRGTAPDTQYF
V gene: TRBV3-1; clone size: -; CDR3 protein: CASSYLQSRQGPYTRELFF
V gene: TRBV20-1; clone size: few; CDR3 protein: CSARGLVAHNEQFF
V gene: TRBV7-6; clone size: -; CDR3 protein: CASSLAPGMAGDTQYF
V gene: TRBV4-3; clone size: -; CDR3 protein: CASSQVWQDYEQYF
V gene: TRBV29-1; clone size: -; CDR3 protein: CSVEDGWYRGLETQYF
V gene: TRBV5-1; clone size: many; CDR3 protein: CASSSGDARTNEKLFF
V gene: TRBV20-1; clone size: -; CDR3 protein: CSADTGGDLTGELFF
V gene: TRBV10-3; clone size: few; CDR3 protein: CAISDDGLGPYEQYF
V gene: TRBV20-1; clone size: -; CDR3 protein: CSASVAGGGLEGTGELFF
V gene: TRBV5-1; clone size: few; CDR3 protein: CATEAGLDTGELFF
V gene: TRBV29-1; clone size: once; CDR3 protein: CSDSPRLAGATDTQYF
V gene: TRBV7-2; clone size: -; CDR3 protein: CASSLRIAKNIQYF